One sample yielded the 32 T cell receptor beta chains listed below, sequenced in a study of shared clonotypes between healthy human individuals. Positively selected for CCR7, the CD45RO-negative cells used as naive CD8 cells excluded terminally differentiated effector memory CD45RA+ cells. Here immunoSEQ multiplex PCR was the method, and the copy in TCRdb shows in-frame clones only, minus some. The data show around 2,000,000 clones, roughly 95% seen once. The sample taken for sequencing was naive CD8+ T cells sorted from blood. Every receptor here comes from a man between 18 and 35 years old in good health.

The rearrangement uses TRBV7-8 and TRBJ2-7; weak D call: TRBD2 (5 bases). The length of the CDR3 is 15 residues. Per germline, CDR1 SGHVS and CDR2 FQNEAQ. V lost 5 bases and J lost 3, with 17 bases in between. The CDR3 DNA sequence: TGTGCCAGCAGCCCCACGGGATCAGTCGGCTACGAGCAGTACTTC. Residues: CASSPTGSVGYEQYF.

The CDR3 DNA is TGTGCCAGCAGTGACTCCCCTGGAGGGAGCTCCTACAATGAGCAGTTCTTC. Residues: CASSDSPGGSSYNEQFF. The chain is built from TRBV6-4 and TRBJ2-1; perhaps TRBD2 as D (6 bases). V gave up 0 bases and J gave up 0 bases, with 12 bases separating them. The germline V gene encodes CDR1 MRHNA and CDR2 SNTAGT. The CDR3 covers 17 residues.

This chain links TRBV7-9 with TRBJ2-2; D ambiguous. Germline V gives CDR1 SEHNR, CDR2 FQNEAQ (reference sequence). The V and J ends lost 5 bases and 0 bases respectively, with 10 bases between them. This CDR3 contains 15 residues. CDR3 sequence: CASSPYRSNTGELFF. In DNA, the CDR3 is TGTGCCAGCAGCCCCTATAGGTCGAACACCGGGGAGCTGTTTTTT. The whole variable domain, remainder taken from reference TRBV7-9 and TRBJ2-2, is DTGVSQNPRHKITKRGQNVTFRCDPISEHNRLYWYRQTLGQGPEFLTYFQNEAQLEKSRLLSDRFSAERPKGSFSTLEIQRTEQGDSAMYLCASSPYRSNTGELFFGEGSRLTVL.

The chain couples TRBV4-1 to TRBJ1-1; tentative D call: TRBD1 (5 bases). The V end was cut by 1 base, the J end by 10 bases, with 22 bases between. The CDR3 length is 16 residues. Germline CDR1 and CDR2: MGHRA and YSYEKL. CDR3 DNA: TGCGCCAGCAGCCAAGGGGGGGACCCTCCTTTACTGGGAGCTTTCTTT. This gives the protein CASSQGGDPPLLGAFF.

V is TRBV6-1 and J is TRBJ2-7, with 10 bases identical to TRBD2. V lost 3 bases to trimming and J lost 4 bases; unmatched junction nucleotides: 3. The CDR3 extends over 14 amino acids. CDR1 is MNHNS and CDR2 is SASEGT in the germline V gene. The CDR3 DNA reads TGTGCCAGCAGTGAGGGACTAGCGTGGTACGAGCAGTACTTC. Translated: CASSEGLAWYEQYF.

The chain links TRBV6-6 to TRBJ2-3, with TRBD2 matching 7 bases. The trim removed 7 bases at V and 0 bases at J, leaving 4 bases unmatched. Germline CDR1 MNHNY, CDR2 SVGAGI (reference sequence). The CDR3 extends over 14 amino acids. The CDR3 nucleotides read TGTGCCAGCACCACGGGACTAAGCACAGATACGCAGTATTTT. Amino acids: CASTTGLSTDTQYF.

The V gene is TRBV19, the J gene TRBJ2-7, with a weak D call TRBD2 (5 bases). Germline values: CDR1 LNHDA, CDR2 SQIVND (reference sequence). V lost 4 bases, J lost 5 bases, and 24 bases lay in between. CDR3 size: 17 residues. The CDR3 sequence is CASSTLSDSEEADEQYF. CDR3 sequence (DNA): TGTGCCAGTAGTACGCTCTCCGACTCAGAGGAAGCGGACGAGCAGTACTTC.

V and J are TRBV11-2 and TRBJ2-7; weak D call: TRBD1 (6 bases). The CDR3 is made up of 15 amino acids. In germline, CDR1 is SGHAT, CDR2 FQNNGV. Trimming cost V 1 base and J 2 bases, with 12 bases left between them. In DNA, the CDR3 is TGTGCCAGCAGCTTAGGGGCAGGGGCCACCTACGAGCAGTACTTC. Translation: CASSLGAGATYEQYF.

V gene TRBV2 combines with J gene TRBJ1-3; D is unclear. V was pared by 8 bases and J by 4 bases, with 21 bases between. The germline V gene encodes CDR1 SNHLY and CDR2 FYNNEI. The CDR3 totals 16 residues. DNA of the CDR3: TGTGCCAGCGAATTTTCCTTGAATCCGGGGGGAAACACCATATATTTT. Amino acid sequence: CASEFSLNPGGNTIYF.

The genes are TRBV7-9 and TRBJ2-7, with 10 bases fitting TRBD2. Germline V gene lookup returns CDR1 SEHNR and CDR2 FQNEAQ (reference sequence). The CDR3 runs 16 residues. V gave up 5 bases and J gave up 0 bases; unmatched junction bases: 7. The CDR3 region is CASSLGGTSVSYEQYF. CDR3 sequence (DNA): TGTGCCAGCAGCCTAGGGGGGACTAGCGTCTCCTACGAGCAGTACTTC.

About this clone itself: The same CDR3 also results from other DNA sequences found in this sample. In nucleotides, the CDR3 is TGTGCCAGCAGTTTGGGCAGCCAAGAGACCCAGTACTTC. Amino acid sequence: CASSLGSQETQYF. This rearrangement joins TRBV28 to TRBJ2-5; D call uncertain. Deletions cut 3 bases from V and 1 base from J, with 6 bases between. The CDR3 has 13 residues. Germline V gene data show CDR1 as MDHEN and CDR2 as SYDVKM.

Note on this clone: The sample carries other DNA sequences with the same CDR3. The V gene is TRBV7-9, the J gene TRBJ2-1; D remains ambiguous. Trimming shortened V by 1 base and J by 5 bases, and 3 bases separated the two germline ends. CDR1 and CDR2 (germline): SEHNR, FQNEAQ (reference sequence). CDR3 length equals 12 residues. This chain's CDR3 is CASSLGHNEQFF. CDR3 DNA sequence: TGTGCCAGCAGCTTAGGGCACAATGAGCAGTTCTTC.

The chain recombines TRBV27 with TRBJ2-7; D unclear. CDR3 length equals 15 residues. Trimming pared 2 bases from V and 3 bases from J, leaving 14 bases between. Per the germline V gene, CDR1 is MNHEY and CDR2 is SMNVEV (reference sequence). The CDR3 nucleotides read TGTGCCAGCAGTTTAGAGGAAGGGCCGGTCTACGAGCAGTACTTC. This sequence encodes CASSLEEGPVYEQYF.

The rearrangement links TRBV27 to TRBJ2-5, with D possibly being TRBD1 or TRBD2 (6 bases each). Germline values: CDR1 MNHEY, CDR2 SMNVEV (reference sequence). The CDR3 runs to 16 residues. Trimming pared 5 bases from V and 1 base from J, leaving 17 bases between. CDR3 coding DNA: TGTGCCAGCAGTGAAACCCCCAGGGGAGGCCAAGAGACCCAGTACTTC. Its translation is CASSETPRGGQETQYF.

This clone was observed a single time. The chain joins TRBV4-1 to TRBJ1-1; possibly TRBD1 for D (5 bases). V was shortened by 0 bases and J by 6 bases, with 11 bases between the two germline ends. This CDR3 comprises 14 residues. CDR1 is MGHRA and CDR2 is YSYEKL in the germline V gene. The CDR3 bases are TGCGCCAGCAGCCAAGATTCAGGGTTCCCTGAAGCTTTCTTT. It encodes CASSQDSGFPEAFF.

A few counts support this clone. V is TRBV27 and J is TRBJ1-1; D is ambiguous. V was shortened by 5 bases and J by 1 base, with 8 bases between the two germline ends. The CDR3 spans 13 residues. CDR1 is MNHEY, CDR2 SMNVEV, per germline (reference sequence). The CDR3 DNA is TGTGCCAGCAGTCCTCTCACGAACACTGAAGCTTTCTTT. This sequence encodes CASSPLTNTEAFF.

In the case of this clone: Within the sample, other DNA sequences also encode this same CDR3. The CDR3 region has the DNA TGTGCCAGCAGCCTTGGACAGGGGAGCTCCTACGAGCAGTACTTC. It yields the protein CASSLGQGSSYEQYF. J is TRBJ2-7 and V is TRBV5-4, with 9 bases aligning to TRBD1. The germline V gene encodes CDR1 SGHNT and CDR2 YYREEE (reference sequence). The CDR3 extends over 15 amino acids. Germline trimming cut 4 bases from V and 0 bases from J; bases unmatched to any gene: 5.

This clone has just one count. Within the sample, other DNA sequences also encode this same CDR3. The chain uses TRBV7-9 and TRBJ2-7; D remains ambiguous. The V end lost 4 bases, the J end lost 3 bases, and 7 bases lay between the germline ends. CDR3 length equals 12 residues. Germline-derived CDR1 and CDR2 are SEHNR and FQNEAQ (reference sequence). CDR3 in amino acids: CASSSTGYEQYF. CDR3 DNA sequence: TGTGCCAGCAGCTCCACCGGCTACGAGCAGTACTTC.

The rearrangement joins TRBV5-1 to TRBJ2-1; a possible D gene is TRBD2 (7 bases). Trimming took off 4 bases at V and 12 bases at J, with 23 bases between the two ends. CDR3 length equals 15 residues. Germline V gives CDR1 SGHRS, CDR2 YFSETQ. This CDR3 reads CASSLTGSPGLPQFF. The CDR3 DNA is TGCGCCAGCAGCCTTACAGGGTCGCCGGGACTACCGCAGTTCTTC.

The rearrangement links TRBV19 to TRBJ2-7; D not certain. Per the germline V gene, CDR1 is LNHDA and CDR2 is SQIVND (reference sequence). Between the trimmed V and J ends, which lost 3 bases and 5 bases, there was a span of 11 bases. The CDR3 extends over 13 amino acids. This CDR3 is CASSIVTGHEQYF. In nucleotides, the CDR3 is TGTGCCAGTAGTATTGTGACGGGCCACGAGCAGTACTTC.

This sequence joins TRBV6-5 and TRBJ2-2, with D unresolved. CDR3 length equals 15 residues. CDR1 is MNHEY and CDR2 is SVGAGI in the germline V gene. V was clipped by 5 bases and J by 4 bases, with 14 bases between them. The CDR3 protein is CASSATVVSTGELFF. In DNA form, the CDR3 reads TGTGCCAGCAGTGCGACCGTGGTTTCCACCGGGGAGCTGTTTTTT.

Notes on this clone: Other DNA variants within this sample encode the same CDR3. This rearrangement joins TRBV27 to TRBJ2-7; perhaps TRBD2 as D (7 bases). There are 15 residues in the CDR3. V was trimmed by 1 base and J by 0 bases, leaving 10 bases between them. From germline, CDR1 is MNHEY and CDR2 SMNVEV (reference sequence). The CDR3 bases are TGTGCCAGCAGTTTATTTGCGGGGGCCTCCTACGAGCAGTACTTC. Encoded protein: CASSLFAGASYEQYF.

The chain uses TRBV27 and TRBJ2-7; D possibly corresponds to TRBD2 (5 bases). Germline CDR1 reads MNHEY; CDR2 reads SMNVEV (reference sequence). V was shortened by 5 bases and J by 1 base, with 9 bases between the two germline ends. This CDR3 has 13 residues. The CDR3 DNA sequence: TGTGCCAGCAGTCATCCGGGGTCCTACGAGCAGTACTTC. It is translated as CASSHPGSYEQYF.

CDR3 loop: CASSEALHGFGNTIYF. As DNA, the CDR3 is TGTGCCAGCAGTGAAGCGCTTCACGGGTTTGGAAACACCATATATTTT. V and J are TRBV2 and TRBJ1-3; no firm D call. Germline values: CDR1 SNHLY, CDR2 FYNNEI. This CDR3 comprises 16 residues. Trimming took off 0 bases at V and 3 bases at J, with 12 bases between the two ends.

The chain has TRBV5-1 and TRBJ1-2; 9 nucleotides match TRBD1. After removal of 3 bases from V and 3 bases from J, the junction contained 6 bases not matched to a gene. Germline-derived CDR1 and CDR2 are SGHRS and YFSETQ. The CDR3 is 15 amino acids. CDR3 nucleotide sequence: TGCGCCAGCAGCTCCCCCGGGACAGGGCACTATGGCTACACCTTC. It codes for CASSSPGTGHYGYTF. The whole variable domain, filled in from reference TRBV5-1 and TRBJ1-2, reads KAGVTQTPRYLIKTRGQQVTLSCSPISGHRSVSWYQQTPGQGLQFLFEYFSETQRNKGNFPGRFSGRQFSNSRSEMNVSTLELGDSALYLCASSSPGTGHYGYTFGSGTRLTVV.

This chain connects TRBV6-1 to TRBJ2-5; TRBD2 matches 10 bases. Germline V gene sequence: CDR1 MNHNS, CDR2 SASEGT. The CDR3 runs to 18 residues. With V trimmed by 0 bases and J by 2 bases, 9 bases remained unmatched. Here the CDR3 reads CASSEAEIAGGEQETQYF. The CDR3, as DNA: TGTGCCAGCAGTGAAGCAGAGATAGCGGGAGGAGAACAAGAGACCCAGTACTTC.

V is TRBV10-3 and J is TRBJ2-7; the match to TRBD1 covers 9 bases. V trimming: 3 bases; J trimming: 0 bases; junction bases outside the gene matches: 6. Germline V gene sequence: CDR1 ENHRY, CDR2 SYGVKD. The CDR3 loop spans 16 amino acids. The CDR3 loop is CAISDRTGDTSYEQYF. CDR3 sequence (DNA): TGTGCCATCAGTGATAGGACAGGGGATACCTCCTACGAGCAGTACTTC.

The rearrangement uses TRBV2 and TRBJ1-5; D unclear. The ends were cut back, 8 bases at V and 5 bases at J, with 16 bases in the middle. The CDR3 has 14 residues. Germline V CDR1 and CDR2: SNHLY, FYNNEI. In nucleotides, the CDR3 is TGTGCCAGCTCCAATCTTACATCCTATCAGCCCCAGCATTTT. Translated, it gives CASSNLTSYQPQHF.

The chain has TRBV7-2 and TRBJ2-7, with 8 nucleotides matching TRBD1. With V trimmed by 1 base and J by 2 bases, 4 bases remained unmatched. In germline, CDR1 is SGHTA, CDR2 FQGNSA. The CDR3 runs 15 residues. In nucleotides, the CDR3 is TGTGCCAGCAGCTTAGGCCAGGGGGCGACCTACGAGCAGTACTTC. It codes for CASSLGQGATYEQYF.

This clone was seen a few times. The same CDR3 is also encoded by other DNA sequences in this sample. This rearrangement joins TRBV6-1 to TRBJ2-7; the D is unclear. CDR3 length: 11 amino acids. V was shortened by 2 bases and J by 1 base, with 0 bases between the two germline ends. Germline V CDR1 and CDR2: MNHNS, SASEGT. The CDR3 spells CASSESYEQYF. CDR3 DNA: TGTGCCAGCAGTGAATCCTACGAGCAGTACTTC.

The rearrangement uses TRBV6-1 and TRBJ2-7, with D hard to call. The CDR3 totals 11 residues. Trimming cost V 8 bases and J 0 bases, with 5 bases left between them. CDR1 is MNHNS and CDR2 is SASEGT in the germline V gene. CDR3 protein: CASPSSYEQYF. The CDR3 coding sequence is TGTGCCAGCCCGAGCTCCTACGAGCAGTACTTC.

The chain uses TRBV21-1 and TRBJ2-4; whether TRBD2, the table's D call, matches the DNA was not checked. TRBV21-1 is annotated as a pseudogene. The CDR3 contains 15 residues. Here the CDR3 reads CASSHRGRGKNIQYF. CDR3 DNA: TGTGCCAGCAGCCATCGAGGCCGGGGAAAAAACATTCAGTACTTC.